This passage covers 20 T cell receptor beta chains from one sample sequenced in a study of vaccination effects on CD4 cells after COVID-19. CD4+ T cells specific for antigen were expanded with viral peptide pools by the ViraFEST assay before sequencing. Following 10 days of culture, CD4+ T cells were isolated. Vaccine recipients lacked prior SARS-CoV-2 infection and had negative nucleocapsid antibodies. Produced via immunoSEQ multiplex PCR; TCRdb's table is partial and in-frame only. The repertoire holds 30,000 to 35,000 clones, with around 78% as singletons. No antigen has been identified for these receptors. The sample here was CD4+ T cells from PBMCs cultured with HCoV-OC43 spike peptides, taken before COVID-19 vaccination. The subset here: HCoV-OC43 spike overlapping peptide pool stimulation. Receptors originate from a human donor who received a COVID-19 vaccine.

J is TRBJ2-7 and V is TRBV5-1, with 11 bases aligning to TRBD2. Germline CDR1 SGHRS, CDR2 YFSETQ. This CDR3 has 15 residues. J lost 7 bases, V lost 0 bases, and 6 bases had no gene match. CDR3 bases: TGCGCCAGCAGCTTGGAAACTAGCGGGAGAGGGGAGCAGTACTTC. This translates into CASSLETSGRGEQYF.

CDR3 DNA sequence: TGTGCCAGCGCCGTCCTAGCGGGGGGACAAGAGACCCAGTACTTC. It codes for CASAVLAGGQETQYF. The chain recombines TRBV5-6 with TRBJ2-5; TRBD2 aligns across 11 bases. This CDR3 comprises 15 residues. Per germline, CDR1 SGHDT and CDR2 YYEEEE. Losses at the gene ends were 7 bases for V and 2 bases for J; bases not matched to a gene: 7.

In nucleotides, the CDR3 is TGTGCCAGTAGTCCTACAGGGACGGTTATGAATCAGCCCCAGCATTTT. This codes for CASSPTGTVMNQPQHF. The chain combines TRBV19 with TRBJ1-5; D may be TRBD1 (6 bases). Deletions cut 5 bases from V and 4 bases from J, with 18 bases between. Germline assignment: CDR1 LNHDA and CDR2 SQIVND (reference sequence). This CDR3 has 16 amino acids.

V is TRBV6-1 and J is TRBJ1-5, with 9 positions matching TRBD1. This CDR3 is built from 13 residues. Germline CDR1 is MNHNS and CDR2 is SASEGT. J was trimmed by 15 bases and V by 2 bases; bases with no gene match: 8. CDR3 bases: TGTGCCAGCAGTGAAAGGCCGGGACAGGGCGCGCATTTT. This encodes CASSERPGQGAHF.

V is TRBV19 and J is TRBJ2-3, with D tentatively TRBD2 (5 bases). V lost 5 bases to trimming and J lost 2 bases, with 8 bases between them. The CDR3 is 13 residues long. Looked up from germline, CDR1 is LNHDA and CDR2 is SQIVND (reference sequence). The chain's CDR3 is CASSPGNTDTQYF. CDR3 DNA sequence: TGTGCCAGTAGTCCGGGGAACACAGATACGCAGTATTTT.

The CDR3 region is CASSPGTDQSNTQFF. In DNA, the CDR3 is TGTGCCAGCTCACCAGGGACAGACCAATCCAATACCCAGTTCTTC. The V and J genes are TRBV18 and TRBJ2-1, with 7 bases matching TRBD1. The V gene end was trimmed by 2 bases and the J gene end by 13 bases; junction bases not matched to a gene: 14. This CDR3 region has 15 residues. Per germline, CDR1 KGHSH and CDR2 LQKENI.

V gene TRBV9 combines with J gene TRBJ2-2; 10 bases are shared with TRBD2. Looked up from germline, CDR1 is SGDLS and CDR2 is YYNGEE. V lost 0 bases, J lost 3 bases, and 11 bases stayed unmatched. The CDR3 length is 19 residues. This chain's CDR3 is CASSVAGASGGPYTGELFF. For the CDR3, the DNA is TGTGCCAGCAGCGTAGCGGGGGCTAGCGGGGGCCCCTACACCGGGGAGCTGTTTTTT.

The gene calls are TRBV19 and TRBJ2-5; D tentatively reads TRBD1 or TRBD2 (6 bases each). Germline assignment: CDR1 LNHDA and CDR2 SQIVND (reference sequence). The germline V and J ends were trimmed by 3 bases and 2 bases, with 16 bases remaining between them. The CDR3 totals 16 residues. Written as DNA, the CDR3 is TGTGCCAGTAGTATTGGCCCCGGGGGCGGACAAGAGACCCAGTACTTC. Amino acids: CASSIGPGGGQETQYF.

The J gene is TRBJ2-3, the V gene TRBV2, with D maybe TRBD2 (6 bases). This CDR3 contains 14 residues. Trimming shortened V by 6 bases and J by 0 bases, and 10 bases separated the two germline ends. CDR1 is SNHLY and CDR2 is FYNNEI in the germline V gene. CDR3 sequence (DNA): TGTGCCAGCAGGCTACTAGCTAGCACAGATACGCAGTATTTT. This sequence encodes CASRLLASTDTQYF.

This clone occurred once. The V call is TRBV28, the J call TRBJ1-3; maybe TRBD1 (5 bases). Trimming cost V 6 bases and J 0 bases, with 12 bases left between them. This CDR3 contains 15 residues. The germline V gene has CDR1 MDHEN and CDR2 SYDVKM. Here the CDR3 DNA reads TGTGCCAGCAGCCCCGGGACCCGCTCTGGAAACACCATATATTTT. Amino acid sequence: CASSPGTRSGNTIYF.

For the CDR3, the DNA is TGTGCCAGCAGTGGACAAAGCATGAACACTGAAGCTTTCTTT. Its protein is CASSGQSMNTEAFF. The chain is built from TRBV5-5 and TRBJ1-1; the D gene is possibly TRBD1 (5 bases). This CDR3 has 14 residues. The V end lost 5 bases, the J end lost 0 bases, and 11 bases lay between the germline ends. Germline V CDR1 and CDR2: SGHKS, YYEKEE (reference sequence).

The V call is TRBV5-1, the J call TRBJ2-1; 11 nucleotides line up with TRBD2. The trim removed 5 bases at V and 7 bases at J, leaving 8 bases unmatched. Germline V gene sequence: CDR1 SGHRS, CDR2 YFSETQ. CDR3 length equals 15 residues. The CDR3 region is CASSPLAGEGNEQFF. Written as DNA, the CDR3 is TGCGCCAGCAGTCCACTAGCGGGAGAAGGAAATGAGCAGTTCTTC.

V and J are TRBV30 and TRBJ2-3, with 8 bases lining up with TRBD1. CDR1 GTSNPN and CDR2 SVGIG come from the germline V gene (reference sequence). V lost 0 bases and J lost 8; bases outside the gene matches: 7. The CDR3 is 14 residues long. The DNA for the CDR3 is TGTGCCTGGAGTGTACGGGACAGGCCCTCTACGCAGTATTTT. Its translation: CAWSVRDRPSTQYF.

V gene TRBV19 combines with J gene TRBJ1-4; D remains ambiguous. V lost 3 bases and J 0 bases, leaving 11 bases between the germline ends. Germline V lookup: CDR1 LNHDA, CDR2 SQIVND (reference sequence). This CDR3 is built from 16 residues. The CDR3 here is CASSIYGHATNEKLFF. The CDR3 coding sequence is TGTGCCAGTAGTATTTACGGGCATGCAACTAATGAAAAACTGTTTTTT.

The gene calls are TRBV6-5 and TRBJ1-1; 12 bases map to TRBD1. The junction had 6 bases not matched to a gene; V was cut back by 4 bases and J by 3 bases. The CDR3 is 16 amino acids. Germline values: CDR1 MNHEY, CDR2 SVGAGI. Here the CDR3 reads CASSSPGQGADTEAFF. The CDR3 region has the DNA TGTGCCAGCAGTTCTCCGGGACAGGGGGCGGACACTGAAGCTTTCTTT.

The V call is TRBV4-1, the J call TRBJ2-4; 9 bases are a match to TRBD1. Per germline, CDR1 MGHRA and CDR2 YSYEKL. The CDR3 has 17 residues. J lost 2 bases, V lost 3 bases, and 8 bases had no gene match. The CDR3 spells CASSHRTGEVSKNIQYF. In DNA form, the CDR3 reads TGCGCCAGCAGCCATCGGACAGGGGAGGTCTCCAAAAACATTCAGTACTTC.

The V and J genes are TRBV5-6 and TRBJ2-5; 7 bases match TRBD1. V lost 4 bases and J lost 1; bases outside the gene matches: 7. Germline CDR1 and CDR2: SGHDT and YYEEEE. This CDR3 is 15 amino acids long. As DNA, the CDR3 is TGTGCCAGCAGCCCGGGACAGACCCTCCAAGAGACCCAGTACTTC. Its protein product is CASSPGQTLQETQYF.

J is TRBJ2-3 and V is TRBV7-3; a weak D match, TRBD2 (6 bases). The germline V gene encodes CDR1 SGHTA and CDR2 FQGTGA. V lost 3 bases, J lost 2 bases, and 12 bases lay in between. The CDR3 sequence is 15 residues long. In DNA, the CDR3 is TGTGCCAGCAGCTTCGGCGGGGCTTACACAGATACGCAGTATTTT. Residues: CASSFGGAYTDTQYF.

This clone appeared a few times. The genes are TRBV29-1 and TRBJ1-4; TRBD1 might be the D (6 bases). The ends were cut back, 3 bases at V and 11 bases at J, with 13 bases in the middle. This CDR3 is built from 12 residues. The V gene's germline CDR1 is SQVTM and CDR2 ANQGSEA. The CDR3 here is CSVDRGDRKLFF. CDR3 DNA: TGCAGCGTTGATAGGGGGGATCGGAAACTGTTTTTT.

V gene TRBV5-1 combines with J gene TRBJ2-3; possibly TRBD2 for D (6 bases). V gave up 7 bases and J gave up 1 base, with 16 bases separating them. This CDR3 spans 15 amino acids. Germline values: CDR1 SGHRS, CDR2 YFSETQ. The CDR3 spells CASGPLPGGTDTQYF. The CDR3 nucleotides are TGCGCCAGCGGACCGCTGCCGGGAGGCACAGATACGCAGTATTTT.